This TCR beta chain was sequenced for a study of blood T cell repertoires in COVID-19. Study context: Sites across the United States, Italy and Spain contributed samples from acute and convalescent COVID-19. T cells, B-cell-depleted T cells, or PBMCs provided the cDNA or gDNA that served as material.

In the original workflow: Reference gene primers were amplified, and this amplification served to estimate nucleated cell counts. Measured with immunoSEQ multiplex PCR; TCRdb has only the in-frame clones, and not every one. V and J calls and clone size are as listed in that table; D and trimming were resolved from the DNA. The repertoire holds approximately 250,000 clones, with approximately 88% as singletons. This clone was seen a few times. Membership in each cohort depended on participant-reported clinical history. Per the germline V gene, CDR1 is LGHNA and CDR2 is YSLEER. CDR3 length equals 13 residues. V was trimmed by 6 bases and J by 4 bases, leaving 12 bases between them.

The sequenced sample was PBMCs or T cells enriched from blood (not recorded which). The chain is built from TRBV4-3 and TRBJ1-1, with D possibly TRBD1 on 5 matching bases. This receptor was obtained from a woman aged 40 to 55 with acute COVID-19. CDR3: CASSRSRATEAFF. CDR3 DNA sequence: TGCGCCAGCAGTCGTTCCAGGGCCACTGAAGCTTTCTTT.